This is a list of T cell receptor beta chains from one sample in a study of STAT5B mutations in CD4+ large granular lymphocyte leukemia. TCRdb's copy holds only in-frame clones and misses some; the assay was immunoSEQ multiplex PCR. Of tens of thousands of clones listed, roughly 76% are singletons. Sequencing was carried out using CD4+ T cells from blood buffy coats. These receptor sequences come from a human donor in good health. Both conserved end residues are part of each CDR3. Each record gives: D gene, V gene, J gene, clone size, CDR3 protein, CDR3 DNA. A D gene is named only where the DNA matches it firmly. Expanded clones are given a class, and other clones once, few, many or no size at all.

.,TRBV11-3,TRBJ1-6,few,CASSLSRQSSYNSPLHF,TGTGCCAGCAGCTTATCCCGGCAGAGCTCCTATAATTCACCCCTCCACTTT
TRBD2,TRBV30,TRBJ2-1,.,CAWSITTSGGHNEQFF,TGTGCCTGGAGTATAACGACTAGCGGGGGGCACAATGAGCAGTTCTTC
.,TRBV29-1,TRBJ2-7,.,CSVVRGMEQYF,TGCAGCGTTGTCAGGGGAATGGAGCAGTACTTC
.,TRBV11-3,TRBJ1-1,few,CASSLEGPLFF,TGTGCCAGCAGCTTAGAGGGACCTCTCTTCTTT
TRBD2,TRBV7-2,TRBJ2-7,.,CASSVMGLANEQYF,TGTGCCAGCAGCGTTATGGGACTAGCTAACGAGCAGTACTTC
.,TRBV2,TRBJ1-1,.,CASGGGRTNTEAFF,TGTGCCAGCGGGGGGGGACGGACGAACACTGAAGCTTTCTTT
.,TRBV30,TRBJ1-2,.,CAWSTGRVGGYTF,TGTGCCTGGAGTACGGGACGGGTGGGTGGCTACACCTTC
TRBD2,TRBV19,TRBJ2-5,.,CASSMVTSGSRVVTQYF,TGTGCCAGTAGTATGGTAACTAGCGGGAGTAGGGTCGTGACCCAGTACTTC
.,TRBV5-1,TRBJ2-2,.,CASTQMPGTNTGELFF,TGCGCCAGCACACAGATGCCGGGGACGAACACCGGGGAGCTGTTTTTT
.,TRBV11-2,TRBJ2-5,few,CASSLQPTGPGPQYF,TGTGCCAGCAGCCTACAACCGACTGGGCCAGGGCCCCAGTACTTC
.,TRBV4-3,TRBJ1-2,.,CASSQERGIVGYTF,TGCGCCAGCAGCCAAGAAAGGGGGATAGTGGGCTACACCTTC
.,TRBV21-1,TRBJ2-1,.,CASSKDGTSGRGYNEQFF,TGTGCCAGCAGCAAAGACGGGACTAGCGGGAGGGGTTACAATGAGCAGTTCTTC
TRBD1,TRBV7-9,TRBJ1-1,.,CASSRFQGANTEAFF,TGTGCCAGCAGCCGTTTTCAGGGGGCGAACACTGAAGCTTTCTTT
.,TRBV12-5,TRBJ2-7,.,CASGSGYEQYF,TGTGCTAGTGGTTCGGGCTACGAGCAGTACTTC
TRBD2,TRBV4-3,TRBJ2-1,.,CASSFHSPWTSEPRYNEQFF,TGCGCCAGCAGCTTCCACTCCCCTTGGACTAGCGAGCCTCGCTACAATGAGCAGTTCTTC
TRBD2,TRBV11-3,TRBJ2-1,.,CASSLGTSGRNEQFF,TGTGCCAGCAGCCTGGGGACTAGCGGGAGAAATGAGCAGTTCTTC
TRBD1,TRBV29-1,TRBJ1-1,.,CSVAGQENTEAFF,TGCAGCGTTGCGGGACAGGAGAACACTGAAGCTTTCTTT
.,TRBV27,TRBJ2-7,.,CASSAQGVGEQYF,TGTGCCAGCAGTGCTCAGGGAGTCGGCGAGCAGTACTTC
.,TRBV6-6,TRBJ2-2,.,CASSQGIPGELFF,TGTGCCAGCAGCCAGGGTATCCCGGGGGAGCTGTTTTTT
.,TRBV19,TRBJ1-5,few,CASAVGHSNQPQHF,TGTGCCAGCGCGGTGGGTCATAGCAATCAGCCCCAGCATTTT
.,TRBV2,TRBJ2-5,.,CASSNQGPQETQYF,TGTGCCAGCAGTAATCAGGGGCCCCAAGAGACCCAGTACTTC
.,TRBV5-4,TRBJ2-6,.,CASSAYRVGVGANVLTF,TGTGCCAGCAGCGCGTACAGGGTAGGGGTGGGGGCCAACGTCCTGACTTTC
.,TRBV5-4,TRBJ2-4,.,CASSLDRVDIQYF,TGTGCCAGCAGCTTGGACAGGGTTGACATTCAGTACTTC
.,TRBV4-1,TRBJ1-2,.,CASSQEAVSRGYTF,TGCGCCAGCAGCCAAGAGGCAGTTTCTCGGGGCTACACCTTC
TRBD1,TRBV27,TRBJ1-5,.,CASRGQGATQPQHF,TGTGCCAGCAGAGGGCAGGGGGCAACTCAGCCCCAGCATTTT
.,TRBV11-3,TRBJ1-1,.,CASSFSGVGNTEAFF,TGTGCCAGCAGCTTTTCGGGGGTGGGGAACACTGAAGCTTTCTTT
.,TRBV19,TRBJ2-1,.,CASSISETHNEQFF,TGTGCCAGTAGTATTTCGGAGACCCACAATGAGCAGTTCTTC
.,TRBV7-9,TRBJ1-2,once,CASPAARYGYTF,TGTGCCAGCCCGGCGGCACGGTATGGCTACACCTTC
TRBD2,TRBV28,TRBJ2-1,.,CASSSASGGYNEQFF,TGTGCCAGCAGCTCAGCTAGCGGGGGCTACAATGAGCAGTTCTTC
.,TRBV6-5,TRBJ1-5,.,CASSRTVDEPQHF,TGTGCCAGCAGCCGGACAGTTGATGAGCCCCAGCATTTT
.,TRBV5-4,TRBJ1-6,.,CASSLFEPNSPLHF,TGTGCCAGCAGCTTGTTCGAACCGAATTCACCCCTCCACTTT
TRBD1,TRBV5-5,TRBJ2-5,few,CASSTYRGQETQYF,TGTGCCAGCAGCACCTACAGGGGGCAAGAGACCCAGTACTTC
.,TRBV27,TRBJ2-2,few,CASSPQGNGELFF,TGTGCCAGCAGTCCCCAAGGGAACGGGGAGCTGTTTTTT
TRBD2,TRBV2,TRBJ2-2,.,CASSLSGGLLNTGELFF,TGTGCCAGCAGTCTCTCGGGGGGACTCCTGAACACCGGGGAGCTGTTTTTT
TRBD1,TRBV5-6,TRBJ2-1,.,CASSPNRQGLRQFF,TGTGCCAGCAGCCCCAACCGACAGGGTCTCAGGCAGTTCTTC
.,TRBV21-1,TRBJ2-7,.,CASSTGLAGLYEQYF,TGTGCCAGCAGCACCGGACTAGCGGGTCTCTACGAGCAGTACTTC
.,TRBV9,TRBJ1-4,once,CASSERGGLGEKLFF,TGTGCCAGCAGTGAGAGGGGGGGGTTAGGGGAAAAACTGTTTTTT
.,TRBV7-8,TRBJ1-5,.,CASSLTGMPQHF,TGTGCCAGCAGCTTAACAGGGATGCCCCAGCATTTT
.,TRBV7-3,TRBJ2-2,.,CASSLRGTGELFF,TGTGCCAGCAGCCTGCGCGGGACCGGGGAGCTGTTTTTT
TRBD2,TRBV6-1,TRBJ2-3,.,CASREWVGGTTTDTQYF,TGTGCCAGCAGAGAATGGGTAGGCGGGACTACGACAGATACGCAGTATTTT
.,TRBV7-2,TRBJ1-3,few,CASSTRGNTIYF,TGTGCCAGCAGCACGCGGGGTAACACCATATATTTT
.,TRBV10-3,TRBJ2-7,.,CAIRRGTEQYF,TGTGCCATCAGAAGGGGGACGGAGCAGTACTTC
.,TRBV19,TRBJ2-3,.,CASSILPRGSSTDTQYF,TGTGCCAGTAGTATCTTACCAAGAGGATCTAGCACAGATACGCAGTATTTT
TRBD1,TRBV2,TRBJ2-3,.,CASSGDRSTDTQYF,TGTGCCAGCAGTGGGGACAGAAGCACAGATACGCAGTATTTT
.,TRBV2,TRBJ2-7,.,CASSQETASYEQYF,TGCGCCAGCAGCCAAGAGACCGCTAGCTACGAGCAGTACTTC
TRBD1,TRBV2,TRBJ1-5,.,CASSGPRTGSNQPQHF,TGTGCCAGCAGTGGCCCCAGGACAGGGAGCAATCAGCCCCAGCATTTT
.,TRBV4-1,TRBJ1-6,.,CASSQDPGRSSPLHF,TGCGCCAGCAGCCAAGACCCCGGCAGGAGTTCACCCCTCCACTTT
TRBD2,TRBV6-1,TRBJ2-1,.,CASGGLGGHEQFF,TGTGCCAGCGGGGGACTAGGAGGCCATGAGCAGTTCTTC
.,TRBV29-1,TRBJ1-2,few,CSVKENYGYTF,TGCAGCGTTAAGGAAAATTATGGCTACACCTTC
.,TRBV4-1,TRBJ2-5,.,CASSQVPQETQYF,TGCGCCAGCAGCCAAGTACCCCAAGAGACCCAGTACTTC
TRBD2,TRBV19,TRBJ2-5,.,CASTGRGWETQYF,TGTGCCAGTACCGGGAGGGGATGGGAGACCCAGTACTTC
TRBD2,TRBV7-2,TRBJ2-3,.,CAGSPGLAGGGGTQYF,TGTGCCGGCAGCCCAGGACTAGCGGGAGGGGGGGGTACGCAGTATTTT
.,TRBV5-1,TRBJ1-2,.,CASSLQESYGYTF,TGCGCCAGCAGCCTACAGGAGTCCTATGGCTACACCTTC
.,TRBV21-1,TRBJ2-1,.,CAQESYNEQFF,TGTGCCCAGGAGTCGTACAATGAGCAGTTCTTC
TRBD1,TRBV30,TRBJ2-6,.,CAWSALWSRGQAGANVLTF,TGTGCCTGGAGTGCCCTCTGGAGCAGGGGGCAGGCTGGGGCCAACGTCCTGACTTTC
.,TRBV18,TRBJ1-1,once,CASSPGALNTEAFF,TGTGCCAGCTCACCCGGGGCTTTGAACACTGAAGCTTTCTTT
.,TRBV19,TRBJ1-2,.,CASSWAGVNYGYTF,TGTGCCAGTAGTTGGGCAGGAGTTAACTATGGCTACACCTTC
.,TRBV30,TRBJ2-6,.,CAWSPTSGANVLTF,TGTGCCTGGAGTCCCACCTCTGGGGCCAACGTCCTGACTTTC
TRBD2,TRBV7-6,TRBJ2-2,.,CASSPRRGGSPGELFF,TGTGCCAGCAGCCCCCGTCGCGGGGGGTCCCCCGGGGAGCTGTTTTTT
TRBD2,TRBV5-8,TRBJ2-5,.,CASSPGLAGGQETQYF,TGTGCCAGCAGCCCCGGACTAGCGGGAGGGCAGGAGACCCAGTACTTC